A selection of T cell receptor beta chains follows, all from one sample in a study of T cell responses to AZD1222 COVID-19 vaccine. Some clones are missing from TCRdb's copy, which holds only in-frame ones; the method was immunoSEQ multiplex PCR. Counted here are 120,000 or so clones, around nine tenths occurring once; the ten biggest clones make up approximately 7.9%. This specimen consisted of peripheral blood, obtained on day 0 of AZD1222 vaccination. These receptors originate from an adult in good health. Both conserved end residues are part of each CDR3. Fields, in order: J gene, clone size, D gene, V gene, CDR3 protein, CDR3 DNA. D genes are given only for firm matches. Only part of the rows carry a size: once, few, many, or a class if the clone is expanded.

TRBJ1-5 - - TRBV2 CASSESGGNQPQHF TGTGCCAGCAGTGAATCGGGGGGAAATCAGCCCCAGCATTTT
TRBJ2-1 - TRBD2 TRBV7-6 CASSLIPSGFRSSYNEQFF TGTGCCAGCAGCTTAATCCCTAGCGGGTTCCGAAGCTCCTACAATGAGCAGTTCTTC
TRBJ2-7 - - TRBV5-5 CASSFPFSYEQYF TGTGCCAGCAGCTTCCCTTTTTCCTACGAGCAGTACTTC
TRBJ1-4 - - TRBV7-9 CASSQGREKLFF TGTGCCAGCAGTCAAGGACGAGAAAAACTGTTTTTT
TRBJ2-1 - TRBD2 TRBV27 CASSSSTSATPNEQFF TGTGCCAGCAGTTCGTCGACTAGCGCGACGCCCAATGAGCAGTTCTTC
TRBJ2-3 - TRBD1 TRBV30 CAWSVRRGQDTQYF TGTGCCTGGAGTGTACGCAGGGGGCAAGATACGCAGTATTTT
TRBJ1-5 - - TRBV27 CASSSTGLQPQHF TGTGCCAGCAGTTCCACAGGTCTTCAGCCCCAGCATTTT
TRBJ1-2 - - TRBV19 CASLDGFPNYGYTF TGTGCCAGCCTAGACGGTTTCCCTAACTATGGCTACACCTTC
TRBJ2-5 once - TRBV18 CASSPYSGGQETQYF TGTGCCAGCTCACCTTACTCCGGGGGCCAAGAGACCCAGTACTTC
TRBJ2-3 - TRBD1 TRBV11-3 CASSLGAGGGTDTQYF TGTGCCAGCAGCTTAGGAGCAGGGGGCGGGACAGATACGCAGTATTTT